The following is a T cell receptor beta chain sequence with its context. As originally analysed: For nucleated cells, counts were estimated from reference gene primer amplification. Profiling relied on immunoSEQ multiplex PCR, and the TCRdb table lists in-frame clones only, not all of them. V and J calls plus clone size are reproduced from that table; the DNA served to infer D and trimming. The sample holds 45,000 to 60,000 clones, about 89% seen once. This sample is drawn from a study of blood T cell repertoires in COVID-19. The TCR comes from a man in his sixties with active or convalescent COVID-19. The source material was peripheral blood.

CDR3 amino acids: CASSLVAANEKLFF. As DNA, the CDR3 is TGTGCCAGCAGCTTAGTGGCAGCTAATGAAAAACTGTTTTTT. The V call is TRBV7-2, the J call TRBJ1-4; D is unclear. V was cut by 1 base and J by 3 bases, with 6 bases left in between. Germline V gene sequence: CDR1 SGHTA, CDR2 FQGNSA. The CDR3 totals 14 residues.